Listed below are T cell receptor beta chains from one sample, sequenced in a study of beta chain features in type 1 diabetes. Using immunoSEQ multiplex PCR, the repertoire was profiled, and TCRdb retains in-frame clones only, with some absent. This table has 150,000 to 200,000 clones, 63% appearing once. The specimen sequenced was naive CD4+ T cells from blood. All receptors come from a man aged 25 to 45 with type 1 diabetes. The CDR3 runs from the conserved cysteine through the conserved F or W. A D gene is named only where the DNA matches it firmly. Some rows have no size entry. The others give once, few or many, or a class for an expanded clone.

NA | TRBJ1-6 | few | 14 | TRBV9 | TGTGCCAGCAGCGATCACATGGGGAATTCACCCCTCCACTTT | CASSDHMGNSPLHF
TRBD2 | TRBJ2-1 | NA | 16 | TRBV19 | TGTGCCAGTAGTATCTTCGGTAGGGGACTACGGAATGAGCAGTTCTTC | CASSIFGRGLRNEQFF
NA | TRBJ2-1 | NA | 15 | TRBV9 | TGTGCCAGCAGCGTAGATATACAGGGCTACAATGAGCAGTTCTTC | CASSVDIQGYNEQFF
TRBD1 | TRBJ2-5 | NA | 14 | TRBV18 | TGTGCCAGCTCACTTGGGACAGGTCAAGAGACCCAGTACTTC | CASSLGTGQETQYF
TRBD2 | TRBJ2-5 | NA | 14 | TRBV27 | TGTGCCAGCAGTCCCAGGACTAGCGTCGAGACCCAGTACTTC | CASSPRTSVETQYF
NA | TRBJ2-4 | few | 15 | TRBV28 | TGTGCCAGCAGTTTCCGACGGCTAGCCAAAAACATTCAGTACTTC | CASSFRRLAKNIQYF
NA | TRBJ2-1 | NA | 14 | TRBV30 | TGTGCCTGGACAAAAGGCCTACCCAACAATGAGCAGTTCTTC | CAWTKGLPNNEQFF
NA | TRBJ2-3 | NA | 13 | TRBV30 | TGTGCCTGGAATAGGGGGGTCACAGATACGCAGTATTTT | CAWNRGVTDTQYF
NA | TRBJ1-1 | few | 13 | TRBV29-1 | TGCAGCGTTGCGTCACTCCTGAACACTGAAGCTTTCTTT | CSVASLLNTEAFF
NA | TRBJ1-1 | few | 12 | TRBV29-1 | TGCAGCGCAGGGAGCGGGAACACTGAAGCTTTCTTT | CSAGSGNTEAFF
TRBD1 | TRBJ2-5 | NA | 17 | TRBV11-2 | TGTGCCAGCAGCCCGTCCGAGAGGGGGCTTTGGAAAGAGACCCAGTACTTC | CASSPSERGLWKETQYF
NA | TRBJ1-2 | once | 14 | TRBV30 | TGTGCCTGGAGTGTTGGACAGTGGGAATTAGGCTACACCTTC | CAWSVGQWELGYTF
NA | TRBJ2-3 | NA | 16 | TRBV9 | TGTGCCAGCAGCGTAGCTGGCCTCCCTAGCACAGATACGCAGTATTTT | CASSVAGLPSTDTQYF
TRBD2 | TRBJ2-3 | NA | 14 | TRBV10-3 | TGTGCCATCAAGGCTAGCGGGGCGACAGATACGCAGTATTTT | CAIKASGATDTQYF
NA | TRBJ2-5 | NA | 16 | TRBV27 | TGTGCCAGCAGTTTTGTCACTAGTGGGAGGCGGGAGACCCAGTACTTC | CASSFVTSGRRETQYF
TRBD1 | TRBJ1-2 | NA | 12 | TRBV30 | TGTGCCTGGTCGACAGGGGGCCATGGCTACACCTTC | CAWSTGGHGYTF
NA | TRBJ2-3 | NA | 12 | TRBV7-9 | TGTGCCAGCAGCCCCACAGGTGATACGCAGTATTTT | CASSPTGDTQYF
NA | TRBJ2-1 | few | 14 | TRBV5-1 | TGCGCCAGCAGCTTGGAGGGGGCCTACAATGAGCAGTTCTTC | CASSLEGAYNEQFF
NA | TRBJ2-1 | few | 14 | TRBV4-3 | TGCGCCAGCAGCCGTAGACGGGGGCCGGATGAGCAGTTCTTC | CASSRRRGPDEQFF
NA | TRBJ2-7 | NA | 15 | TRBV4-3 | TGCGCCAGCAGCCAACAGTTTGAGGGGTTTTACGAGCAGTACTTC | CASSQQFEGFYEQYF
NA | TRBJ1-6 | NA | 12 | TRBV14 | TGTGCCAGCAGCCTCGGCGCTTCACCCCTCCACTTT | CASSLGASPLHF
NA | TRBJ1-2 | few | 13 | TRBV30 | TGTGCCTGGAGTGTACGAATGGGCTATGGCTACACCTTC | CAWSVRMGYGYTF
TRBD1 | TRBJ2-4 | NA | 14 | TRBV7-2 | TGTGCCAGCAGCACTGGACAGGGTAGTGGCATTCAGTACTTC | CASSTGQGSGIQYF
TRBD1 | TRBJ2-1 | NA | 15 | TRBV29-1 | TGCAGCGGATCACGGGGACAGAGCTCCTACAATGAGCAGTTCTTC | CSGSRGQSSYNEQFF
TRBD1 | TRBJ1-2 | NA | 12 | TRBV30 | TGTGCCTGGGGACAGGAGAACTATGGCTACACCTTC | CAWGQENYGYTF
NA | TRBJ2-7 | NA | 15 | TRBV9 | TGTGCCAGCAGCGTAGGAGGGGACGGTACCTACGAGCAGTACTTC | CASSVGGDGTYEQYF
NA | TRBJ2-5 | NA | 13 | TRBV11-2 | TGTGCCAGCAGCACGAACCCCCAAGAGACCCAGTACTTC | CASSTNPQETQYF
NA | TRBJ1-6 | NA | 14 | TRBV30 | TGTGCCTGGAGAGGTGCAGAATTTAATTCACCCCTCCACTTT | CAWRGAEFNSPLHF
TRBD1 | TRBJ1-1 | NA | 13 | TRBV10-3 | TGTGCCATCAAAAGCCAGGGGGAAACTGAAGCTTTCTTT | CAIKSQGETEAFF
NA | TRBJ2-2 | NA | 11 | TRBV23-1 | TGCGCCAGCGAGGGCACCGGGGAGCTGTTTTTT | CASEGTGELFF
NA | TRBJ1-5 | NA | 13 | TRBV30 | TGTGCCTGGAGTGTAGATAGCAATCAGCCCCAGCATTTT | CAWSVDSNQPQHF
TRBD1 | TRBJ2-1 | NA | 13 | TRBV29-1 | TGCAGCGCCTCCGGGACAGGGATCAATGAGCAGTTCTTC | CSASGTGINEQFF
NA | TRBJ1-6 | NA | 14 | TRBV29-1 | TGCAGCGTTGCGGCCGGTCCCCATAATTCACCCCTCCACTTT | CSVAAGPHNSPLHF
NA | TRBJ1-1 | NA | 14 | TRBV30 | TGTGCCTGGAGTCACGCTTGGGCCTACACTGAAGCTTTCTTT | CAWSHAWAYTEAFF
NA | TRBJ2-3 | NA | 17 | TRBV7-8 | TGTGCCAGCAGCCGCTCTGCAGGGGGGAGTAGCACAGATACGCAGTATTTT | CASSRSAGGSSTDTQYF
TRBD1 | TRBJ1-5 | NA | 13 | TRBV10-3 | TGTGCCATCGGACAGGGAAGCAATCAGCCCCAGCATTTT | CAIGQGSNQPQHF
TRBD1 | TRBJ2-5 | NA | 14 | TRBV29-1 | TGCAGCGTAGCCAGACAGGGGACTGAGGAGACCCAGTACTTC | CSVARQGTEETQYF
NA | TRBJ1-2 | NA | 13 | TRBV4-1 | TGCGCCAGCAGCCAGGGTATGGACTATGGCTACACCTTC | CASSQGMDYGYTF
NA | TRBJ2-3 | NA | 15 | TRBV9 | TGTGCCAGCAGCGCGACCCCACTAGGCACAGATACGCAGTATTTT | CASSATPLGTDTQYF
TRBD2 | TRBJ2-3 | NA | 18 | TRBV4-3 | TGCGCCAGCAGCCAGACCCAGGCTAGCGGGGGGTTCATGGATACGCAGTATTTT | CASSQTQASGGFMDTQYF
NA | TRBJ1-2 | NA | 14 | TRBV18 | TGTGCCAGCTCGCTAACAGGGATCACATATGGCTACACCTTC | CASSLTGITYGYTF